What follows are 10 T cell receptor beta chains derived from one specimen sequenced in a study of T cells in Graves' hyperthyroidism and ophthalmopathy. The TCR beta CDR3 regions underwent amplification using RNA transcripts as the source. A set of HTBI primers served as the primers for a first-round RT-PCR of the TCR CDR3. MiXCR was run by TCRdb on the multiplex PCR reads, yielding one entry per CDR3 protein. This sample has about half a million distinct CDR3 sequences, with around 22% found just once. Input material: blood. All receptors derive from a woman aged 25 to 39 with Graves' ophthalmopathy.

This chain uses TRBV7-8 with TRBJ2-3, with D possibly matching TRBD2 (6 bases). This CDR3 has 17 amino acids. Germline CDR1 and CDR2: SGHVS and FQNEAQ. V gave up 5 bases and J gave up 6 bases, with 24 bases separating them. CDR3 DNA sequence: TGTGCCAGCAGCCCCTGGGAGGAGGACTCTGGGCCCGATACGCAGTATTTT. This encodes CASSPWEEDSGPDTQYF.

This clonotype was seen ten or more times. V is TRBV19 and J is TRBJ1-1; D perhaps matches TRBD1 (5 bases). The CDR3 sequence is 13 residues long. Between the trimmed V and J ends, which lost 3 bases and 5 bases, there was a span of 10 bases. Germline CDR1 is LNHDA and CDR2 is SQIVND (reference sequence). The CDR3 region has the DNA TGTGCCAGTAGTATCCGAGGGGAGACTGAAGCTTTCTTT. Translated: CASSIRGETEAFF.

This clonotype occurred many times. The rearrangement links TRBV12-3 or TRBV12-4 to TRBJ2-7; 7 bases are shared with TRBD1. Trimming cost V 6 bases and J 2 bases; bases outside gene matches: 7. CDR3 length: 14 residues. The CDR3 bases are TGTGCCAGCAGCTCCGGGACAGAGACCTACGAGCAGTACTTC. Translated, it gives CASSSGTETYEQYF.

This clonotype was counted at least ten times. V usage is TRBV4-1 and J usage is TRBJ1-1, with TRBD1 as a possible D gene (5 bases). Trimming removed 4 bases at V and 6 bases at J, with 15 bases between. The length of the CDR3 is 14 residues. Per the germline V gene, CDR1 is MGHRA and CDR2 is YSYEKL. The DNA of the CDR3 is TGCGCCAGCAGCCGAAATAGGGGAGGGGCTGAAGCTTTCTTT. It specifies CASSRNRGGAEAFF.

This clonotype was counted ten times or more. The gene calls are TRBV29-1 and TRBJ2-7; possible D gene TRBD1, 5 bases. Trimming took off 5 bases at V and 0 bases at J, with 11 bases between the two ends. Germline lookup yields CDR1 SQVTM and CDR2 ANQGSEA. The CDR3 loop spans 13 amino acids. CDR3 nucleotide sequence: TGCAGCGTTTCAGGGAAGAACTCCTACGAGCAGTACTTC. Translated: CSVSGKNSYEQYF.

J is TRBJ1-1 and V is TRBV15, with 7 bases that match TRBD1. The CDR3 runs to 14 residues. The germline gives CDR1 LNHNV, CDR2 YYDKDF (reference sequence). The V gene end was trimmed by 1 base and the J gene end by 5 bases; junction bases not matched to a gene: 4. CDR3 in DNA: TGTGCCACCAGCAGAGCAGACAGGGCGACTGAAGCTTTCTTT. Translated: CATSRADRATEAFF.

The chain has TRBV11-1 and TRBJ2-6, with D hard to call. The CDR3 length is 16 residues. V shed 4 bases and J shed 0 bases, with 10 bases lying between them. Germline lookup yields CDR1 SGHAT and CDR2 FQDESV (reference sequence). The chain's CDR3 is CASSSGRSSGANVLTF. CDR3 sequence (DNA): TGTGCCAGCAGCTCAGGACGGAGCTCTGGGGCCAACGTCCTGACTTTC.

A few counts support this clonotype. J is TRBJ2-7 and V is TRBV4-1; TRBD2 agrees at 8 bases. There are 15 residues in the CDR3. V trimming: 5 bases; J trimming: 2 bases; junction bases outside the gene matches: 8. Germline CDR1 reads MGHRA; CDR2 reads YSYEKL. The CDR3 nucleotides read TGCGCCAGCAGCACCCGTAGCGGGATAACCTACGAGCAGTACTTC. The encoded protein is CASSTRSGITYEQYF.

In its sample, this clonotype was seen many times. V and J are TRBV10-3 and TRBJ1-3, with a possible D match to TRBD1 (6 bases). The CDR3 consists of 15 residues. Germline CDR1 ENHRY, CDR2 SYGVKD. Trimming removed 10 bases at V and 3 bases at J, with 19 bases between. In nucleotides, the CDR3 is TGTGCCACCCGGAATGGGGGCAAAAATGGAAACACCATATATTTT. Residues: CATRNGGKNGNTIYF.

The rearrangement links TRBV11-2 to TRBJ1-2; D is undetermined. This CDR3 comprises 15 residues. With 3 bases removed from V and 7 bases from J, the gap between germline ends came to 18 bases. Per germline, CDR1 SGHAT and CDR2 FQNNGV. CDR3 loop: CASSLGRSGLGGYTF. CDR3 bases: TGTGCCAGCAGCTTGGGCAGATCGGGGTTAGGTGGCTACACCTTC.